Listed here is a single TCR beta chain. Its antigen is not known. This entry is derived from a study of identical twins. The CDR3 spans 16 residues. V was shortened by 0 bases and J by 1 base, with 12 bases between the two germline ends. Germline lookup yields CDR1 SGHRS and CDR2 YFSETQ. Overall study findings and caveats: Insertions were fewer in abundant cord blood beta clonotypes, whereas memory repertoires showed none of this pattern.

MiXCR was run by TCRdb on the 5' RACE reads, yielding one entry per CDR3 protein. The sample has roughly 750,000 distinct CDR3 sequences, approximately 22% seen once. These data also formed part of another study, on T cells expressing NK-cell markers. That paper notes: For several experiments, T cell sorting was restricted to the alpha-beta TCR population by means of an anti-gamma-delta TCR antibody.

The sequence derives from a woman aged 18-29 years in good health. The sample consisted of PBMCs. This sequence joins TRBV5-1 and TRBJ2-3; D call uncertain. This chain's CDR3 is CASSLGSISGTDTQYF. The CDR3 nucleotides are TGCGCCAGCAGCTTGGGTTCCATTTCTGGCACAGATACGCAGTATTTT.